One and the same sample provided the 22 T cell receptor beta chains below, sequenced in a study of post-analysis software for immune sequencing data. Study conclusions and caveats: Five or six TRBV segments were significantly more frequent in patients than in controls. TRBV5-6, TRBV5-1 and TRBV20-1 were among these segments.

Their antigen targets remain unknown. Unique molecular identifiers had been added to the TCR beta cDNA libraries. TCRdb passed the PCR reads through MiXCR, listing each CDR3 protein once. Among about half a million distinct CDR3 sequences listed, approximately 46% were seen once. The sequenced sample consisted of blood. Source of these receptors: a girl aged 5-17 years with multiple sclerosis.

The V gene is TRBV29-1, the J gene TRBJ2-1, with unresolved D. Germline V lookup: CDR1 SQVTM, CDR2 ANQGSEA. V was pared by 4 bases and J by 5 bases, with 12 bases between. This CDR3 is 13 amino acids long. The CDR3 here is CSVVPVMNNEQFF. Written as DNA, the CDR3 is TGCAGCGTTGTCCCGGTTATGAACAATGAGCAGTTCTTC.

The CDR3 bases are TGTGCCAGCACCCTAAGAGGAATTGGGAGCAGGGGCTTCTATGGCTACACCTTC. Translated: CASTLRGIGSRGFYGYTF. The chain carries TRBV3-1 and TRBJ1-2; a weak D match, TRBD1 (6 bases). Per germline, CDR1 LGHDT and CDR2 YNNKEL (reference sequence). V was shortened by 7 bases and J by 4 bases, with 28 bases between the two germline ends. The CDR3 is made up of 18 amino acids.

This clonotype occurred a few times. The chain has TRBV20-1 and TRBJ2-1; 9 nucleotides match TRBD2. Germline trimming cut 3 bases from V and 5 bases from J; bases unmatched to any gene: 8. CDR1 and CDR2 (germline): DFQATT, SNEGSKA (reference sequence). The CDR3 runs to 15 residues. The CDR3 sequence is CSARFSGRPHNEQFF. The CDR3 DNA sequence: TGCAGTGCTAGGTTCAGCGGGAGGCCCCACAATGAGCAGTTCTTC.

The chain carries TRBV5-8 and TRBJ2-3; weak D call: TRBD1 (6 bases). The germline V gene has CDR1 SGHTS and CDR2 YDEGEE. The CDR3 contains 13 residues. The V and J ends lost 0 bases and 11 bases respectively, with 13 bases between them. CDR3 loop: CASSLDRVSEQYF. The CDR3 bases are TGTGCCAGCAGCTTGGACAGGGTCTCCGAGCAGTATTTT.

This clonotype was observed a few times. This chain uses TRBV5-1 with TRBJ2-7, with D maybe TRBD2 (5 bases). V shed 0 bases and J shed 7 bases, with 17 bases lying between them. CDR3 length equals 15 residues. Germline loops: CDR1 SGHRS, CDR2 YFSETQ. CDR3 residues: CASSLDSGLAGEQYF. CDR3 coding DNA: TGCGCCAGCAGCTTGGATTCTGGTTTGGCGGGTGAGCAGTACTTC.

This clonotype appeared once. The rearrangement links TRBV20-1 to TRBJ2-3; 10 bases are a match to TRBD2. The CDR3 consists of 16 residues. V dropped 2 bases and J dropped 5; count of bases not matched to a gene: 10. Germline CDR1 and CDR2: DFQATT and SNEGSKA (reference sequence). The CDR3 reads CSARPNPRTSGDTQYF. The CDR3 nucleotides are TGCAGTGCTAGACCAAACCCCCGGACTAGCGGAGATACGCAGTATTTT.

The gene calls are TRBV20-1 and TRBJ2-5, with D perhaps given as TRBD1 or TRBD2 (5 bases each). Trimming took off 5 bases at V and 4 bases at J, with 17 bases between the two ends. The CDR3 consists of 14 residues. From germline, CDR1 is DFQATT and CDR2 SNEGSKA (reference sequence). Written as DNA, the CDR3 is TGCAGTGCTGAACCGGGACGGAGAGGAGAGACCCAGTACTTC. The encoded protein is CSAEPGRRGETQYF.

The rearrangement links TRBV20-1 to TRBJ2-1, with a tentative D call TRBD2 (6 bases). Per the germline V gene, CDR1 is DFQATT and CDR2 is SNEGSKA (reference sequence). The CDR3 length is 15 residues. The CDR3 DNA sequence: TGCAGCGGGGGTATTAGCAGGAGGGATTACAATGAGCAGTTCTTC. It encodes CSGGISRRDYNEQFF.

This sequence joins TRBV28 and TRBJ2-3, with 14 bases identical to TRBD2. CDR3 length: 17 residues. The junction had 9 bases not matched to a gene; V was cut back by 4 bases and J by 6 bases. Germline V CDR1 and CDR2: MDHEN, SYDVKM. The CDR3 DNA reads as TGTGCCAGCAGTTCTCCGGGACTAGCGGGAGAATCTGATACGCAGTATTTT. Residues: CASSSPGLAGESDTQYF. The full variable domain, completed using reference TRBV28 and TRBJ2-3, is DVKVTQSSRYLVKRTGEKVFLECVQDMDHENMFWYRQDPGLGLRLIYFSYDVKMKEKGDIPEGYSVSREKKERFSLILESASTNQTSMYLCASSSPGLAGESDTQYFGPGTRLTVL.

The chain uses TRBV15 and TRBJ2-1; a possible D gene is TRBD2 (5 bases). The CDR3 is 15 residues long. V lost 0 bases to trimming and J lost 8 bases, with 14 bases between them. Per the germline V gene, CDR1 is LNHNV and CDR2 is YYDKDF (reference sequence). The CDR3 DNA reads TGTGCCACCAGCAGAGATGGGTGGGTGGGAGATGAGCAGTTCTTC. Translating it yields CATSRDGWVGDEQFF.

The V and J genes are TRBV5-1 and TRBJ2-1; D remains ambiguous. There are 14 residues in the CDR3. Per germline, CDR1 SGHRS and CDR2 YFSETQ. The V gene lost 0 bases and the J gene lost 4 bases, with 8 bases spanning the gap. The CDR3 region has the DNA TGCGCCAGCAGCTTGGCGGACCAATACAATGAGCAGTTCTTC. Its protein is CASSLADQYNEQFF.

This clonotype was seen only a few times. The chain has TRBV12-3 or TRBV12-4 and TRBJ1-1, with D perhaps TRBD1 (5 bases). The CDR3 runs 14 residues. Trimming shortened V by 5 bases and J by 4 bases, and 14 bases separated the two germline ends. CDR3 sequence (DNA): TGTGCCAGCAGTCGGGCGAGGGGCGGCACTGAAGCTTTCTTT. It is translated as CASSRARGGTEAFF.

The V gene is TRBV7-8, the J gene TRBJ2-1, with TRBD2 matching over 8 bases. With V trimmed by 4 bases and J by 7 bases, 12 bases remained unmatched. Germline V gene lookup returns CDR1 SGHVS and CDR2 FQNEAQ. The CDR3 is 16 amino acids. Here the CDR3 DNA reads TGTGCCAGCAGCTCCTCGGTAGCGGGAATTGGGAATGAGCAGTTCTTC. Translating gives CASSSSVAGIGNEQFF.

This clonotype was found a few times. The chain is built from TRBV7-2 and TRBJ2-1; 7 bases agree with TRBD2. The germline gives CDR1 SGHTA, CDR2 FQGNSA. With 2 bases clipped from V and 8 bases from J, the junction kept 12 bases outside the gene matches. CDR3 length: 16 amino acids. The CDR3: CASSLMAGEVDYEQFF. The CDR3 region has the DNA TGTGCCAGCAGCTTAATGGCGGGAGAGGTTGATTATGAGCAGTTCTTC.

The chain carries TRBV27 and TRBJ1-2; 7 positions agree with TRBD1. This CDR3 region has 17 residues. Germline V lookup: CDR1 MNHEY, CDR2 SMNVEV (reference sequence). The J segment lost 3 bases and the V segment lost 4 bases, leaving 14 bases of the junction unmatched. CDR3 region: CASSYGVDRANDYGYTF. In DNA form, the CDR3 reads TGTGCCAGCAGTTATGGGGTCGACAGGGCGAATGACTATGGCTACACCTTC.

The chain combines TRBV6-4 with TRBJ2-6; no definite D call. The V end was cut by 2 bases, the J end by 0 bases, with 5 bases between. Germline CDR1 is MRHNA and CDR2 is SNTAGT. This CDR3 has 15 residues. The CDR3 here is CASSDRHSGANVLTF. The CDR3 DNA sequence: TGTGCCAGCAGTGACCGTCACTCTGGGGCCAACGTCCTGACTTTC.

This chain links TRBV15 with TRBJ2-1; 7 positions match TRBD1. Germline V gene lookup returns CDR1 LNHNV and CDR2 YYDKDF (reference sequence). This CDR3 contains 13 residues. Losses at the gene ends were 3 bases for V and 9 bases for J; bases not matched to a gene: 5. The CDR3 is CATSSVGGSEQFF. The CDR3 DNA reads as TGTGCCACCAGCAGTGTAGGGGGCAGTGAGCAGTTCTTC.

This clonotype was detected ten times or more. The V gene is TRBV14, the J gene TRBJ2-7, with D perhaps TRBD2 (5 bases). Germline V CDR1 and CDR2: SGHDN, FVKESK. The CDR3 covers 13 residues. Trimming took off 4 bases at V and 0 bases at J, with 7 bases between the two ends. The CDR3 DNA is TGTGCCAGCAGCCCCGGGGTCTCCTACGAGCAGTACTTC. Amino acid sequence: CASSPGVSYEQYF.

DNA for the CDR3: TGTGCCAGCAGCGTAACAGGGGAAGCCTACGAGCAGTACTTC. This gives the protein CASSVTGEAYEQYF. This rearrangement joins TRBV12-3 or TRBV12-4 to TRBJ2-7; 7 nucleotides agree with TRBD1. The CDR3 sequence is 14 residues long. After removal of 6 bases from V and 2 bases from J, the junction contained 7 bases not matched to a gene.

The chain couples TRBV20-1 to TRBJ2-3, with unresolved D. Germline V gives CDR1 DFQATT, CDR2 SNEGSKA (reference sequence). V lost 8 bases and J lost 4, with 16 bases in between. This CDR3 has 13 amino acids. The CDR3 DNA sequence: TGCAGTCATAAACGAGTGGGCGCAGATACGCAGTATTTT. It encodes CSHKRVGADTQYF.

Only one count was recorded for this clonotype. The chain carries TRBV2 and TRBJ2-5; 8 bases map to TRBD1. The tail of the sequence fits TRBJ2-7 better, so the J call may be wrong. CDR3 size: 15 residues. Germline V gives CDR1 SNHLY, CDR2 FYNNEI. The CDR3 bases are TGTGCCAGCAGTGAAAGTACAGGGGGAGCTTACGAGCAGTACTTC. This translates into CASSESTGGAYEQYF.

This rearrangement joins TRBV18 to TRBJ2-5, with D unclear. The CDR3 is made up of 12 amino acids. V shed 2 bases and J shed 11 bases, with 12 bases lying between them. The germline V gene has CDR1 KGHSH and CDR2 LQKENI. CDR3 bases: TGTGCCAGCTCACCATTTAACAATGAGCAGTACTTC. Amino acid sequence: CASSPFNNEQYF.